Shown below are 26 T cell receptor beta chains from a single sample sequenced in a study of shared clonotypes between healthy human individuals. Method: immunoSEQ multiplex PCR; TCRdb's copy keeps in-frame clones and lacks some. The sample holds about 800,000 clones, approximately 97% seen once. CD45RO-negative CD8 cells positively selected for CCR7 made up the naive population, which excluded terminally differentiated effector memory CD45RA+ cells. The source material was naive CD8+ T cells sorted from blood. The receptor set was obtained from a man under 40 in good health.

J is TRBJ1-2 and V is TRBV5-8; D ambiguous. The CDR3 is 15 amino acids. CDR1 is SGHTS and CDR2 is YDEGEE in the germline V gene. Trimming took off 4 bases at V and 1 base at J, with 14 bases between the two ends. In DNA, the CDR3 is TGTGCCAGCAGCGCGTATCAGGCGGGTAACTATGGCTACACCTTC. Translation gives CASSAYQAGNYGYTF.

This sequence joins TRBV28 and TRBJ2-7; no reliable D call. The CDR3 runs 13 residues. The V end was cut by 7 bases, the J end by 2 bases, with 12 bases between. The germline gives CDR1 MDHEN, CDR2 SYDVKM. The CDR3 bases are TGTGCCAGCAATCCGGGCCGAACCTACGAGCAGTACTTC. It is translated as CASNPGRTYEQYF. Combining the CDR3 with reference TRBV28 and TRBJ2-7 gives the whole variable domain DVKVTQSSRYLVKRTGEKVFLECVQDMDHENMFWYRQDPGLGLRLIYFSYDVKMKEKGDIPEGYSVSREKKERFSLILESASTNQTSMYLCASNPGRTYEQYFGPGTRLTVT.

The CDR3 protein is CAISERPKRDFYVQYF. CDR3 DNA sequence: TGTGCCATCAGTGAGAGGCCCAAGCGGGACTTTTATGTGCAGTACTTC. The V and J genes are TRBV10-3 and TRBJ2-7; TRBD2 matches at 7 bases. Unmatched junction bases numbered 16, after V lost 2 bases and J lost 9 bases. CDR3 length equals 16 residues. Looked up from germline, CDR1 is ENHRY and CDR2 is SYGVKD.

DNA for the CDR3: TGTGCCAGCAGTAACAGACTCGGAAACACCATATATTTT. Translated, it gives CASSNRLGNTIYF. The rearrangement uses TRBV2 and TRBJ1-3; no firm D call. The germline V gene has CDR1 SNHLY and CDR2 FYNNEI. The CDR3 is 13 amino acids. V lost 5 bases to trimming and J lost 4 bases, with 9 bases between them.

CDR3 residues: CASSPTLAGDYEQYF. CDR3 sequence (DNA): TGCGCCAGCAGCCCGACGCTAGCGGGAGACTACGAGCAGTACTTC. The chain joins TRBV4-3 to TRBJ2-7; TRBD2 matches at 10 bases. Unmatched junction bases numbered 6, after V lost 4 bases and J lost 3 bases. The CDR3 sequence is 15 residues long. In germline, CDR1 is LGHNA, CDR2 YSLEER.

This sequence joins TRBV13 and TRBJ2-7; D may be TRBD1 (5 bases). This CDR3 spans 13 amino acids. V was pared by 6 bases and J by 5 bases, with 14 bases between. Germline loops: CDR1 PRHDT, CDR2 FYEKMQ (reference sequence). The CDR3 loop is CASSSGRVHEQYF. Here the CDR3 DNA reads TGTGCCAGCAGTTCAGGCAGGGTCCACGAGCAGTACTTC.

V gene TRBV9 combines with J gene TRBJ2-1, with D unclear. V lost 2 bases, J lost 8 bases, and 17 bases lay in between. This CDR3 comprises 15 residues. In germline, CDR1 is SGDLS, CDR2 YYNGEE. The CDR3 region has the DNA TGTGCCAGCAGCGTCTGGGCAAAGAATGGGGATGAGCAGTTCTTC. Amino acid sequence: CASSVWAKNGDEQFF.

The V call is TRBV6-5, the J call TRBJ2-1; 10 bases agree with TRBD2. CDR1 is MNHEY and CDR2 is SVGAGI in the germline V gene. The CDR3 length is 14 residues. The V gene end was trimmed by 5 bases and the J gene end by 5 bases; junction bases not matched to a gene: 3. DNA for the CDR3: TGTGCCAGCAGTCCCGGGACTAGCGACAATGAGCAGTTCTTC. It translates to CASSPGTSDNEQFF.

The chain carries TRBV27 and TRBJ1-5, with D possibly matching TRBD1 (5 bases). Germline CDR1 MNHEY, CDR2 SMNVEV (reference sequence). This CDR3 has 14 residues. The V end was cut by 5 bases, the J end by 4 bases, with 12 bases between. The CDR3 nucleotides are TGTGCCAGCAGTCGCGACAGTCTAAATCAGCCCCAGCATTTT. This codes for CASSRDSLNQPQHF.

This rearrangement joins TRBV15 to TRBJ2-7, with D hard to call. V was clipped by 2 bases and J by 2 bases, with 10 bases between them. CDR1 and CDR2 (germline): LNHNV, YYDKDF (reference sequence). The length of the CDR3 is 14 residues. The CDR3 loop reads CATSRLLVPYEQYF. The CDR3, as DNA: TGTGCCACCAGCAGATTACTGGTCCCCTACGAGCAGTACTTC. The full variable domain, completed using reference TRBV15 and TRBJ2-7, is DAMVIQNPRYQVTQFGKPVTLSCSQTLNHNVMYWYQQKSSQAPKLLFHYYDKDFNNEADTPDNFQSRRPNTSFCFLDIRSPGLGDTAMYLCATSRLLVPYEQYFGPGTRLTVT.

V and J are TRBV6-4 and TRBJ2-3, with 12 positions matching TRBD2. V dropped 6 bases and J dropped 10; count of bases not matched to a gene: 8. Germline assignment: CDR1 MRHNA and CDR2 SNTAGT. The CDR3 totals 14 residues. DNA of the CDR3: TGTGCCAGCAGAAGACTAGCGGGAGACGTCTCGCAGTATTTT. Translation gives CASRRLAGDVSQYF.

This clone was seen once. V and J are TRBV11-2 and TRBJ2-1; weak D call: TRBD1 (7 bases). CDR1 is SGHAT and CDR2 is FQNNGV in the germline V gene. CDR3 length: 19 amino acids. Trimming took 3 bases from V and 0 from J, leaving 21 bases between them. The CDR3 sequence: CASSLGQTSGYSSYNEQFF. The CDR3 DNA reads as TGTGCCAGCAGCTTGGGACAGACAAGCGGGTATAGCTCCTACAATGAGCAGTTCTTC.

This clone was picked up one time. The J gene is TRBJ2-1, the V gene TRBV6-5, with a weak D call TRBD2 (5 bases). Germline V CDR1 and CDR2: MNHEY, SVGAGI. The CDR3 extends over 15 amino acids. Trimming cost V 6 bases and J 0 bases, with 12 bases left between them. The CDR3 DNA reads as TGTGCCAGCAGCCGGGATTTGAGCTCCTACAATGAGCAGTTCTTC. Translated: CASSRDLSSYNEQFF.

CDR3 residues: CSVEVAGSGNTIYF. For the CDR3, the DNA is TGCAGCGTTGAAGTGGCAGGCTCTGGAAACACCATATATTTT. The chain is built from TRBV29-1 and TRBJ1-3; D gene unclear. With 1 base removed from V and 0 bases from J, the gap between germline ends came to 7 bases. The CDR3 is 14 amino acids. CDR1 SQVTM and CDR2 ANQGSEA come from the germline V gene.

The chain carries TRBV18 and TRBJ2-1, with 7 positions matching TRBD1. The ends lost 3 bases at V and 5 bases at J; junction bases unmatched: 7. Germline V gene data show CDR1 as KGHSH and CDR2 as LQKENI. This CDR3 has 15 amino acids. CDR3 loop: CASSPWDSWDNEQFF. CDR3 sequence (DNA): TGTGCCAGCTCACCGTGGGACAGTTGGGACAATGAGCAGTTCTTC.

The CDR3 nucleotides are TGTGCCAGCAGTTTATCCAGGGGGCCGAGCAATCAGCCCCAGCATTTT. It translates to CASSLSRGPSNQPQHF. V and J are TRBV28 and TRBJ1-5; 8 bases are a match to TRBD1. CDR1 and CDR2 (germline): MDHEN, SYDVKM. The CDR3 is 16 amino acids. V gave up 1 base and J gave up 1 base; unmatched junction bases: 3.

V is TRBV28 and J is TRBJ2-2; D unclear. V lost 2 bases, J lost 1 base, and 5 bases lay in between. In germline, CDR1 is MDHEN, CDR2 SYDVKM. The CDR3 length is 14 residues. In DNA, the CDR3 is TGTGCCAGCAGTTTAGCCGAGAACACCGGGGAGCTGTTTTTT. Its protein is CASSLAENTGELFF.

This chain uses TRBV4-1 with TRBJ2-3, with TRBD2 matching over 10 bases. The V gene end was trimmed by 6 bases and the J gene end by 7 bases; junction bases not matched to a gene: 10. The germline V gene encodes CDR1 MGHRA and CDR2 YSYEKL. The CDR3 consists of 15 residues. In DNA form, the CDR3 reads TGCGCCAGCAGTCATCCCGGGACTAGCGCCTATACGCAGTATTTT. It encodes CASSHPGTSAYTQYF.

The chain couples TRBV7-9 to TRBJ2-7; D gene uncertain. This CDR3 region has 14 residues. V shed 5 bases and J shed 4 bases, with 15 bases lying between them. Germline-derived CDR1 and CDR2 are SEHNR and FQNEAQ (reference sequence). CDR3: CASSLYDGPYEQYF. CDR3 in DNA: TGTGCCAGCAGCCTCTATGACGGACCATACGAGCAGTACTTC. The full variable domain, completed using reference TRBV7-9 and TRBJ2-7, is DTGVSQNPRHKITKRGQNVTFRCDPISEHNRLYWYRQTLGQGPEFLTYFQNEAQLEKSRLLSDRFSAERPKGSFSTLEIQRTEQGDSAMYLCASSLYDGPYEQYFGPGTRLTVT.

Only one count was recorded for this clone. V is TRBV27 and J is TRBJ2-1; D might be TRBD1 or TRBD2, each matching 5 bases. CDR3 length equals 14 residues. Per germline, CDR1 MNHEY and CDR2 SMNVEV (reference sequence). Trimming cost V 0 bases and J 7 bases, with 10 bases left between them. This CDR3 is CASSLSSWGNEQFF. CDR3 bases: TGTGCCAGCAGTTTATCGAGTTGGGGGAATGAGCAGTTCTTC.

The chain uses TRBV6-6 and TRBJ1-2; 9 bases line up with TRBD1. V trimming: 0 bases; J trimming: 3 bases; junction bases outside the gene matches: 2. There are 15 residues in the CDR3. Germline loops: CDR1 MNHNY, CDR2 SVGAGI (reference sequence). CDR3: CASSYSTGGYYGYTF. The CDR3 region has the DNA TGTGCCAGCAGTTACTCGACAGGGGGTTACTATGGCTACACCTTC.

The chain joins TRBV6-5 to TRBJ1-5; 9 bases are shared with TRBD1. This CDR3 has 15 amino acids. CDR1 MNHEY and CDR2 SVGAGI come from the germline V gene. With 6 bases clipped from V and 4 bases from J, the junction kept 7 bases outside the gene matches. The CDR3 nucleotides read TGTGCCAGCAGCTTGACAGGGGGGGTAAATCAGCCCCAGCATTTT. Amino acids: CASSLTGGVNQPQHF.

V is TRBV11-2 and J is TRBJ2-1; D is possibly TRBD1 (6 bases). Between the trimmed V and J ends, which lost 3 bases and 2 bases, there was a span of 11 bases. The germline V gene encodes CDR1 SGHAT and CDR2 FQNNGV. The CDR3 length is 15 residues. The CDR3 nucleotides read TGTGCCAGCAGCTTCCGGGACACGACCTACAATGAGCAGTTCTTC. The encoded protein is CASSFRDTTYNEQFF.

The chain combines TRBV5-1 with TRBJ2-7; 9 positions agree with TRBD1. This CDR3 is built from 17 residues. CDR1 and CDR2 (germline): SGHRS, YFSETQ. Trimming cost V 3 bases and J 9 bases; bases outside gene matches: 19. The chain's CDR3 is CASSSLSPGQGVIGQYF. The CDR3 DNA follows: TGCGCCAGCAGCTCCCTCAGCCCGGGACAGGGAGTAATTGGGCAGTACTTC.

The V call is TRBV14, the J call TRBJ1-3; TRBD1 aligns across 7 bases. The length of the CDR3 is 13 residues. The germline V gene encodes CDR1 SGHDN and CDR2 FVKESK. The trim removed 5 bases at V and 6 bases at J, leaving 4 bases unmatched. CDR3 protein: CASSSTGLNTIYF. The CDR3 DNA follows: TGTGCCAGCAGCTCGACAGGGTTAAACACCATATATTTT.

The chain combines TRBV9 with TRBJ2-3; 10 bases line up with TRBD2. Germline CDR1 SGDLS, CDR2 YYNGEE. The ends lost 2 bases at V and 3 bases at J; junction bases unmatched: 3. There are 15 residues in the CDR3. DNA of the CDR3: TGTGCCAGCAGCGTCCTAGCGGGAGTGACAGATACGCAGTATTTT. Protein product: CASSVLAGVTDTQYF.